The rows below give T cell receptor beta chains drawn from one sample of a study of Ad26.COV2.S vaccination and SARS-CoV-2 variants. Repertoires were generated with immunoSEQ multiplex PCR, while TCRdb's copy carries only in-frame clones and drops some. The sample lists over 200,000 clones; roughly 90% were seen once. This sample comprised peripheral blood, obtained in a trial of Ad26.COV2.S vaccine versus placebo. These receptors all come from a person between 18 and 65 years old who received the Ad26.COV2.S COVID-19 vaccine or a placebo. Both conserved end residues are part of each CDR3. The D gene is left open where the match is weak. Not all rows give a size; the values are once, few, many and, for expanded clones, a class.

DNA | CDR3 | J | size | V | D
TGTGCCAGCAGTAGGGGGATGGGTAGGTCCTACAATGAGCAGTTCTTC | CASSRGMGRSYNEQFF | TRBJ2-1 | . | TRBV5-6 | .
TGTGCCAGCAGCTTAGGGTACCCATTCAACTATGGCTACACCTTC | CASSLGYPFNYGYTF | TRBJ1-2 | . | TRBV7-2 | .
TGTGCCAGCAGCTGGCTAGCGGGGGAAGAAGAGACCCAGTACTTC | CASSWLAGEEETQYF | TRBJ2-5 | . | TRBV7-2 | TRBD2
TGTGCCAGCAGCCTATTAACCGGGAACTACGAGCAGTACTTC | CASSLLTGNYEQYF | TRBJ2-7 | . | TRBV7-9 | .
TGTGCCAGCAGCCAACGGGACTTCCAAGAGACCCAGTACTTC | CASSQRDFQETQYF | TRBJ2-5 | . | TRBV3-1/TRBV3-2 | .
TGTGCCTGCCAACAGGGGTCCTACAATGAGCAGTTCTTC | CACQQGSYNEQFF | TRBJ2-1 | . | TRBV30 | TRBD1
TGTGCCAGCAGCTTCCTTGGGACAACCAACACCGGGGAGCTGTTTTTT | CASSFLGTTNTGELFF | TRBJ2-2 | . | TRBV5-5 | .
TGTGCCAGCAGCCCTCGTGCAGTACTCTATGGCTACACCTTC | CASSPRAVLYGYTF | TRBJ1-2 | once | TRBV4-2 | .
TGTGCCTGGAGTGTAATAAGGTCGGCCGGAATAACTAACTATGGCTACACCTTC | CAWSVIRSAGITNYGYTF | TRBJ1-2 | . | TRBV30 | .
TGTGCCAGCAGCTTAGTAGGGGGCACGAACACTGAAGCTTTCTTT | CASSLVGGTNTEAFF | TRBJ1-1 | . | TRBV7-2 | TRBD1
TGTGCCAGCAATAGCGGGACAGGGACCTACGAGCAGTACTTC | CASNSGTGTYEQYF | TRBJ2-7 | once | TRBV6-6 | .
TGTGCCAGCAGTAAAACGAGTCTAGGTGAGCAGTACTTC | CASSKTSLGEQYF | TRBJ2-7 | . | TRBV6-2/TRBV6-3 | .
TGTGCCAGCAGTTTATTCGGAGGGGGGCGGCTCGACACAGATACGCAGTATTTT | CASSLFGGGRLDTDTQYF | TRBJ2-3 | . | TRBV27 | .
TGTGCCAGCAGCGTTGAGGGACAGGGGGAGGACGAGCAGTACTTC | CASSVEGQGEDEQYF | TRBJ2-7 | . | TRBV9 | TRBD1
TGTGCCAGCAGTTACTTTGTCCCGTGGGGGTCCGGGGAGCTGTTTTTT | CASSYFVPWGSGELFF | TRBJ2-2 | . | TRBV6-5 | .
TGTGCCTGGAGCCTCGGGAACAATCAGCCCCAGCATTTT | CAWSLGNNQPQHF | TRBJ1-5 | few | TRBV30 | .
TGCGCCAGCAGGGGTAGCGGGACGTACAATGAGCAGTTCTTC | CASRGSGTYNEQFF | TRBJ2-1 | once | TRBV5-1 | TRBD2
TGTGCCAGCAGCGCCGGGCTCTTTCGAGCCCAGTACTTC | CASSAGLFRAQYF | TRBJ2-5 | . | TRBV5-4 | .
TGTGCCAGCAGTGCCTCCGGGACAGGAGCCGAAAAACTGTTTTTT | CASSASGTGAEKLFF | TRBJ1-4 | . | TRBV27 | TRBD1
TGTGCCAGCAGCCAAGATCGTCAGGGTAGTTTTCACTCACCCCTCCACTTT | CASSQDRQGSFHSPLHF | TRBJ1-6 | . | TRBV4-2 | .
TGTGCCATCAGTGAAGGTGAGACCCAGTACTTC | CAISEGETQYF | TRBJ2-5 | once | TRBV10-3 | .
TGTGCCAGCAGTGACTCCGAAAACACTGAAGCTTTCTTT | CASSDSENTEAFF | TRBJ1-1 | . | TRBV6-4 | .
TGTGCCAGCAGTTATTTCCAGTCCCAACACAATGAGCAGTTCTTC | CASSYFQSQHNEQFF | TRBJ2-1 | . | TRBV6-5 | .
TGTGCCAGCAGTGAATCCCCAGGTTGGGAGCAGTTCTTC | CASSESPGWEQFF | TRBJ2-1 | . | TRBV2 | .
TGCGCCAGCAGCTTGGTAGGACTAGCGGGGGGGCCTGCGGTGACCCAGTACTTC | CASSLVGLAGGPAVTQYF | TRBJ2-5 | . | TRBV5-1 | TRBD2
TGTGCCATCAGTGGGTCAGGGACAGATACGCAGTATTTT | CAISGSGTDTQYF | TRBJ2-3 | . | TRBV10-3 | .
TGCGCCAGCAGCCAAGTGAGCAGTGATAACTATGGCTACACCTTC | CASSQVSSDNYGYTF | TRBJ1-2 | . | TRBV4-1 | .
TGCAGCGTTAGGAGGGGGGACTCCTACGAGCAGTACTTC | CSVRRGDSYEQYF | TRBJ2-7 | . | TRBV29-1 | .
TGCGCCAGCAGCCCCAGCGGGAGGGCCCGTCCTGGGGAGCAGTACTTC | CASSPSGRARPGEQYF | TRBJ2-7 | . | TRBV5-1 | TRBD2
TGCGCCAGCAGCCAAGGGGGAACCGGGGAGCTGTTTTTT | CASSQGGTGELFF | TRBJ2-2 | many | TRBV4-3 | .
TGTGCCAGCAGCCGACGGGACAGACCCAACACCGGGGAGCTGTTTTTT | CASSRRDRPNTGELFF | TRBJ2-2 | . | TRBV11-2 | TRBD1
TGTGCCAGCAGTGTAACAGGGGGCGAGGAGACCCAGTACTTC | CASSVTGGEETQYF | TRBJ2-5 | few | TRBV25-1 | TRBD1
TGTGCCAGTAGTATGCGGACAGGGGGCGTGGGTCAGCCCCAGCATTTT | CASSMRTGGVGQPQHF | TRBJ1-5 | . | TRBV19 | TRBD1
TGTGCCAGCAGAACGGGGGGAGAAAATTCACCCCTCCACTTT | CASRTGGENSPLHF | TRBJ1-6 | . | TRBV6-5 | .
TGTGCCAGCGATTGGGACAAGGAACCTTTCGCCGAGGATGGCTACACCTTC | CASDWDKEPFAEDGYTF | TRBJ1-2 | . | TRBV2 | .
TGTGCCAGCAGTTACTTGACAGGGAATAGTCAGCCCCAGCATTTT | CASSYLTGNSQPQHF | TRBJ1-5 | . | TRBV28 | TRBD1
TGCGCCAGCAGCCAACAGGGAAGAAGGGACTATGGCTACACCTTC | CASSQQGRRDYGYTF | TRBJ1-2 | . | TRBV5-1 | .
TGTGCCAGCAGTTGGCGGGACTCCGGTCGAGAGACCCAGTACTTC | CASSWRDSGRETQYF | TRBJ2-5 | . | TRBV6-2/TRBV6-3 | .
TGCAGCGCAGAAAGAGGGACAGGGCCAGATACGCAGTATTTT | CSAERGTGPDTQYF | TRBJ2-3 | . | TRBV29-1 | TRBD1
TGTGCCAGCAGAGGGACAGGGAACGTACACGAGCAGTACTTC | CASRGTGNVHEQYF | TRBJ2-7 | . | TRBV27 | TRBD1
TGTGCCAGCAGTTACTCGGGGAGGTCTGAAGCTTTCTTT | CASSYSGRSEAFF | TRBJ1-1 | . | TRBV6-2/TRBV6-3 | .
TGTGCCAGCAGTCCGTGGTTCGACACTGAAGCTTTCTTT | CASSPWFDTEAFF | TRBJ1-1 | . | TRBV12-3/TRBV12-4 | .
TGTGCCACCACCGGGACTAGCTCAGATACGCAGTATTTT | CATTGTSSDTQYF | TRBJ2-3 | . | TRBV24-1 | TRBD2
TGTGCCAGCAGTTACTTGGGACAGGGGATGAGCTCCTATAATTCACCCCTCCACTTT | CASSYLGQGMSSYNSPLHF | TRBJ1-6 | . | TRBV6-2/TRBV6-3 | TRBD1
TGTGCCAGCAGTTTAGGAGGGTGGAGAACCACAGATACGCAGTATTTT | CASSLGGWRTTDTQYF | TRBJ2-3 | . | TRBV27 | .